This entry describes one T cell receptor (beta chain). The record originates from a study of T cell changes during pregnancy in multiple sclerosis. Libraries were prepared by immunoSEQ multiplex PCR; TCRdb keeps only in-frame clonotypes and omits some of them. The sample has 90,000 to 100,000 clones; approximately 92% are singletons. CDR3 size: 16 residues. The V segment lost 2 bases and the J segment 5 bases; nucleotides outside the gene matches: 10. Germline V gene sequence: CDR1 SGDLS, CDR2 YYNGEE. The sequence came from a female donor with multiple sclerosis, enrolled in a pregnancy study. The sample consisted of peripheral blood, taken in the first trimester of pregnancy. The chain carries TRBV9 and TRBJ2-7, with 10 bases fitting TRBD2. In nucleotides, the CDR3 is TGTGCCAGCAGCGTTCTACCACTAGCGGGGTTGGACGAGCAGTACTTC. As protein: CASSVLPLAGLDEQYF.